Listed below are T cell receptor beta chains from one sample, sequenced in a study of CD8+ T cells in alopecia areata. Repertoires were generated with immunoSEQ multiplex PCR, while TCRdb's copy carries only in-frame clones and drops some. Here the sample spans roughly 180,000 clones, roughly 60% being singletons. Specimen: CD4+ T cells sorted from blood, collected at week 0. These receptors were obtained from a human donor with alopecia areata. CDR3s leave out the opening cysteine and the closing phenylalanine or tryptophan. The D gene is left open where the match is weak. Clone sizes are given selectively: once, few, many, or a class where the clone is expanded.

TRBJ1-5,-,TRBV7-9,TRBD1,ASSRAGTGLNQGQPQH
TRBJ2-1,-,TRBV29-1,-,SVEEVGNNEQF
TRBJ1-1,-,TRBV25-1,-,ASSAPHQNTEAF
TRBJ2-5,-,TRBV29-1,TRBD2,SAERGQETQY
TRBJ1-1,few,TRBV29-1,-,SVDHRSGTEAF
TRBJ1-2,-,TRBV30,TRBD1,ACQTGGGGYT
TRBJ2-7,-,TRBV18,-,ASSPPFGGTSSYEQY
TRBJ2-7,-,TRBV2,TRBD1,ASRNGQGAYEQY
TRBJ2-7,-,TRBV11-3,TRBD2,ASSLVLAETYEQY
TRBJ2-3,few,TRBV6-5,TRBD2,ASSSLARNTDTQY
TRBJ1-6,once,TRBV25-1,-,ASSQPDGNSPLH
TRBJ1-6,-,TRBV11-1,-,ASSYREFASPLH
TRBJ2-3,-,TRBV29-1,-,SVDAGPNTQY
TRBJ1-1,-,TRBV14,-,ASSQQGWDTEAF
TRBJ1-2,-,TRBV2,-,ASRVRAGGNYGYT
TRBJ1-1,-,TRBV29-1,-,SGQWVNTEAF
TRBJ1-4,few,TRBV9,-,ASSVDLSNEKLF
TRBJ2-1,-,TRBV29-1,-,SVAWRENEQF
TRBJ2-2,few,TRBV6-1,-,ASSEGPLLTGELF
TRBJ1-5,-,TRBV30,TRBD1,ACSTGDSNQPQH
TRBJ2-2,-,TRBV7-3,-,ASTGGATGELF
TRBJ2-7,-,TRBV29-1,TRBD1,SALTGNYEQY
TRBJ2-3,-,TRBV7-8,-,ASSSWDFTDTQY
TRBJ1-1,-,TRBV7-2,-,ASSQDSGTPNTEAF
TRBJ2-3,-,TRBV10-3,-,AISEVSRSTDTQY
TRBJ1-1,-,TRBV15,-,ATSREKVVQLNTEAF
TRBJ2-3,-,TRBV7-2,-,ASSQDYTDTQY
TRBJ2-5,-,TRBV9,-,ASSTAGFSQETQY
TRBJ1-6,few,TRBV13,-,ASSLQAGNSPLH
TRBJ1-4,-,TRBV5-4,-,ASSATDRSNEKLF
TRBJ2-3,-,TRBV5-6,-,ASSFKRRTSTDTQY
TRBJ1-2,-,TRBV29-1,-,SVEWGEVTNYGYT
TRBJ2-3,-,TRBV11-3,-,ASSLAKSDTQY
TRBJ1-2,-,TRBV9,-,ASSGGTTTDGYT
TRBJ2-1,-,TRBV15,-,ATSIAGTSNEQF